This T cell receptor beta chain was retrieved from a study of T-cell memory formation after mild COVID-19. Study as a whole: TCR clusters were mostly confined to one donor each. General observations from the study: Clones contracting across day 15 to 85 had a balanced CD4/CD8 profile; later expanding clones leaned CD4+. The study detected some responding clones in pre-infection memory, suggesting cross-reactive memory joined.

5'RACE primed at constant segments yielded TCR alpha and TCR beta cDNA libraries bearing sample barcodes and UMIs. TCRdb reanalysed the 5' RACE reads using MiXCR and keeps one entry per CDR3 protein. The sample carries some 450,000 distinct CDR3 sequences, around 20% recorded once. Only a few counts were recorded for this clonotype. Antigen unknown. Germline trimming cut 3 bases from V and 5 bases from J; bases unmatched to any gene: 3. The CDR3 is made up of 14 amino acids. Germline loops: CDR1 SGHAT, CDR2 FQNNGV. The sequencing input was PBMCs or a T cell subset sorted from them (not recorded which). The V gene is TRBV11-2, the J gene TRBJ1-4; 7 positions match TRBD1. This clonotype originated in an adult woman who had mild COVID-19 (a few samples of this study predate the infection). Cell type and time point are not known. DNA for the CDR3: TGTGCCAGCAGCTTTTACAGGGGAAATGAAAAACTGTTTTTT. Translating it yields CASSFYRGNEKLFF. The complete variable domain, with remaining parts taken from reference TRBV11-2 and TRBJ1-4, reads EAGVAQSPRYKIIEKRQSVAFWCNPISGHATLYWYQQILGQGPKLLIQFQNNGVVDDSQLPKDRFSAERLKGVDSTLKIQPAKLEDSAVYLCASSFYRGNEKLFFGSGTQLSVL.